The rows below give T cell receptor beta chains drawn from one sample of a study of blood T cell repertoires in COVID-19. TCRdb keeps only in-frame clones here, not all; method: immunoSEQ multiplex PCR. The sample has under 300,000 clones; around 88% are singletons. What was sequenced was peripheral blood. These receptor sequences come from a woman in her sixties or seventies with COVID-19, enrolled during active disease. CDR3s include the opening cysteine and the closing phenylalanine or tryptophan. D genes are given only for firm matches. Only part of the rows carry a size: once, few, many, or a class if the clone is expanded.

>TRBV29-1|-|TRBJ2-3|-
TGCAGCGTTGGTCCCGGAGGGGGGGGCACAGATACGCAGTATTTT
CSVGPGGGGTDTQYF
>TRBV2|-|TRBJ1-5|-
TGTGCCAGCAGGAGGGGGGGGAACAATCAGCCCCAGCATTTT
CASRRGGNNQPQHF
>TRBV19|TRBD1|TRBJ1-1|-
TGTGCCAGTAGTCCCACCGACAGGGCGGGTGAAGCTTTCTTT
CASSPTDRAGEAFF
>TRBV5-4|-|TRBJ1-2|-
TGTGCCAGCAGCTTTCAAAGGGGTCCCAACTATGGCTACACCTTC
CASSFQRGPNYGYTF
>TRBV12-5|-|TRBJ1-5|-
TGTGCTAGTGGTTTGGAGACAGGCCCCAATCAGCCCCAGCATTTT
CASGLETGPNQPQHF
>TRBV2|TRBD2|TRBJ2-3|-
TGTGCCAGCAGTCGCCAACTAGCGGGGTCCACAGATACGCAGTATTTT
CASSRQLAGSTDTQYF
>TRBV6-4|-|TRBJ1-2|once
TGTGCCAGCTCCCCCGGGGGGGACTATGGCTACACCTTC
CASSPGGDYGYTF
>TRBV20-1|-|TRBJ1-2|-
TGCAGTGCTAGTACCGGCGGGGGCGCCTATGGCTACACCTTC
CSASTGGGAYGYTF
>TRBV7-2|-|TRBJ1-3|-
TGTGCCAGCAGCTACCCCCAGGGCCTCTCTGGAAACACCATATATTTT
CASSYPQGLSGNTIYF
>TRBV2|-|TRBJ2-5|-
TGTGCCAGCAGTTTTAGCCAAGAGACCCAGTACTTC
CASSFSQETQYF
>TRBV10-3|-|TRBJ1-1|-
TGTGCCATCAGCGCCGGGAACACCCTGAACACTGAAGCTTTCTTT
CAISAGNTLNTEAFF
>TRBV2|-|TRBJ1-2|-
TGTGCCAGCATGGGACAAACCAACTATGGCTACACCTTC
CASMGQTNYGYTF
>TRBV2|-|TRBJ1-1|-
TGTGCCAGCAGTTTGGAGTTGAACACTGAAGCTTTCTTT
CASSLELNTEAFF
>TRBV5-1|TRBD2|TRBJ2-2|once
TGCGCCAGCAGCCCTCAACTAGCGGGGGATACCGGGGAGCTGTTTTTT
CASSPQLAGDTGELFF
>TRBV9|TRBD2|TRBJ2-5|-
TGTGCCAGCAGCGTAGCAGCGGGGCTCCAAGAGACCCAGTACTTC
CASSVAAGLQETQYF
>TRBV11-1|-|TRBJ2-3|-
TGTGCCAGCAGCTTATCGGGACTTTCAGATACGCAGTATTTT
CASSLSGLSDTQYF
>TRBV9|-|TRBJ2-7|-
TGTGCCAGCAGCACGACGGGGTACGAGCAGTACTTC
CASSTTGYEQYF
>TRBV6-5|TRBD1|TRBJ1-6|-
TGTGCCAGCATACCGACAGGGGGCTATTCACCCCTCCACTTT
CASIPTGGYSPLHF
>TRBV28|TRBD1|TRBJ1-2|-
TGTGCCAGCAGTTACAGGGGTTATGGCTACACCTTC
CASSYRGYGYTF
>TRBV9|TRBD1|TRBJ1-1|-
TGTGCCAGCAGCGTAGGGGCAGGGGGGTGGTCTGAAGCTTTCTTT
CASSVGAGGWSEAFF
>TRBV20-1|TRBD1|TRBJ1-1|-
TGCAGTGCTAGAGATCAGGGACAGCTCTACTTT
CSARDQGQLYF
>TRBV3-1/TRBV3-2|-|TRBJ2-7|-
TGTGCCAGCAGCCAAGGAGCAATCGAGCAGTACTTC
CASSQGAIEQYF
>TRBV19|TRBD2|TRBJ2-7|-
TGTGCCAGTAGTATCGGACTAGCGGGACGATACGAGCAGTACTTC
CASSIGLAGRYEQYF
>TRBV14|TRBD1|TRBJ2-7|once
TGTGCCAGCAGCCAAGACCTGGACAGGGCCCCCTACGAGCAGTACTTC
CASSQDLDRAPYEQYF
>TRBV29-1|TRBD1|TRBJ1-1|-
TGCAGCGTTGCCGGGGACAGGAACACTGAAGCTTTCTTT
CSVAGDRNTEAFF
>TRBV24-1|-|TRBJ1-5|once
TGTGCCACCAGTGACCCCGGAGAGGGCGAAGGGCAGCCCCAGCATTTT
CATSDPGEGEGQPQHF
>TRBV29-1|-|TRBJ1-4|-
TGCAGCGTTGACAGGGGTGAAAAACTGTTTTTT
CSVDRGEKLFF
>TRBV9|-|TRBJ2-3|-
TGTGCCAGCAGCGTAGCTAGCCTGCAAGATACGCAGTATTTT
CASSVASLQDTQYF
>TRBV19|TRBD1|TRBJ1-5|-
TGTGCCAGTAGAGGAGGGGGCGACACTCAGCCCCAGCATTTT
CASRGGGDTQPQHF
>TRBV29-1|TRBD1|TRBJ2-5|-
TGCAGCGTTGTACAGGGGGAGACCCAGTACTTC
CSVVQGETQYF
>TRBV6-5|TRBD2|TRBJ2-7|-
TGTGCCAGCAGTTACACTAGCGGGGTTTACGAGCAGTACTTC
CASSYTSGVYEQYF
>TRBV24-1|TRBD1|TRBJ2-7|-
TGTGCCACCAGTGCCGCGACAGGGACCAACGAGCAGTACTTC
CATSAATGTNEQYF
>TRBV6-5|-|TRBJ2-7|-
TGTGCCAGCAGATTAGTCCAGGGGATTTCCTACGAGCAGTACTTC
CASRLVQGISYEQYF
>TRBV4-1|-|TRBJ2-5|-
TGCGCCAGCAGCTCTAAAGAGGGAAGGACCCAGTACTTC
CASSSKEGRTQYF
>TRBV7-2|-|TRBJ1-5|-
TGTGCCAGCAGCTTAGATGGGGCTGGCAATCAGCCCCAGCATTTT
CASSLDGAGNQPQHF
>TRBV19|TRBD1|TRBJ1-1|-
TGTGCCAGTAGTATAGCATACAGGGGGCTAGGAGCTTTCTTT
CASSIAYRGLGAFF
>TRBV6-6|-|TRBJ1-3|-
TGTGCCAGCACCGCAGCTGGAAACACCATATATTTT
CASTAAGNTIYF
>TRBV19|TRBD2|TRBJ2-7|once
TGTGCCAGTAGTATTGGGACTAGCGACTACGAGCAGTACTTC
CASSIGTSDYEQYF
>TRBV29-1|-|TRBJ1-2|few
TGCAGCGTTTCGGATGGACACTCTGCTAACTATGGCTACACCTTC
CSVSDGHSANYGYTF
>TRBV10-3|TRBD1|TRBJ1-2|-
TGTGCCATCAGTGAGGAGGACAGGAGGTACTATGGCTACACCTTC
CAISEEDRRYYGYTF
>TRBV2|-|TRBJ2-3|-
TGTGCCCGGAGGGGGGGGGATGGAACAGATACGCAGTATTTT
CARRGGDGTDTQYF
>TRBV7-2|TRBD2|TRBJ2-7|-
TGTGCCAGCAGCCCCGGACTAGCGGGGGTATCCGAGCAGTACTTC
CASSPGLAGVSEQYF
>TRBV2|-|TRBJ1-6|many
TGTGCCAGCAGTGTTGGGCAAGCTTATAATTCACCCCTCCACTTT
CASSVGQAYNSPLHF
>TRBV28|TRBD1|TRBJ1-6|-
TGTGCCAGCAGTTTAGGGTTCGGAACAGGGGGAAATAATTCACCCCTCCACTTT
CASSLGFGTGGNNSPLHF
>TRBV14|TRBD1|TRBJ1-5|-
TGTGCCAGCAGCCAATGGGACAGGGGGAGCAATCAGCCCCAGCATTTT
CASSQWDRGSNQPQHF
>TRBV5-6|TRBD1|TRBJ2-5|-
TGTGCCAGCAGCTCGGGACAGGGGGCGGGAGAGACCCAGTACTTC
CASSSGQGAGETQYF